A selection of T cell receptor beta chains follows, all from one sample in a study of brain metastases from non-small cell lung cancer. Some clones are missing from TCRdb's copy, which holds only in-frame ones; the method was immunoSEQ multiplex PCR. The table has a few thousand clones, 80% to 90% seen once; the top ten hold more than 8.5%. The sample consisted of tumor-adjacent normal tissue. These receptors originate from a donor at least 40 years old with non-small cell lung cancer. Both conserved end residues are part of each CDR3. D genes are given only for firm matches. The size of a clone is reported for some rows only, either as once, few or many, or as a class for expanded clones.

j_call,v_call,clone_size,d_call,cdr3_nt,cdr3_aa
TRBJ2-5,TRBV4-3,NA,TRBD2,TGCGCCAGCAGCCAAGATTCGGGGGGGAGTAGCGAGACCCAGTACTTC,CASSQDSGGSSETQYF
TRBJ2-3,TRBV18,NA,NA,TGTGCCAGCTCACTAACCACAAACACAGATACGCAGTATTTT,CASSLTTNTDTQYF
TRBJ1-1,TRBV10-3,NA,NA,TGTGCCATCAGTGATGACAAGAATACTGAAGCTTTCTTT,CAISDDKNTEAFF
TRBJ2-3,TRBV24-1,NA,TRBD2,TGTGCCACCAGTGATCCGTGGAGGACTAGCGGGATGGGGGCAGATACGCAGTATTTT,CATSDPWRTSGMGADTQYF
TRBJ1-5,TRBV28,NA,NA,TGTGCCAGCAGTCGGGAGTTTGGCAATCAGCCCCAGCATTTT,CASSREFGNQPQHF
TRBJ2-2,TRBV5-4,NA,NA,TGTGCCAGCAGTCCGACAGTTAACACCGGGGAGCTGTTTTTT,CASSPTVNTGELFF
TRBJ2-6,TRBV5-6,NA,NA,TGTGCCAGCAGTCGACAGGAACGGCGTGTCCTGACTTTC,CASSRQERRVLTF
TRBJ2-1,TRBV7-2,NA,NA,TGTGCCAACAGCTCACCACGCGACCGCAATCTTCTCAATGAGCAGTTCTTC,CANSSPRDRNLLNEQFF
TRBJ2-3,TRBV30,NA,NA,TGTGCCTGGAGGAGGGATGGCACAGATACGCAGTATTTT,CAWRRDGTDTQYF
TRBJ2-1,TRBV5-8,NA,NA,TGTGCCAGCAGCTTGTACGTTGGAACCTACAATGAGCAGTTCTTC,CASSLYVGTYNEQFF
TRBJ2-2,TRBV2,NA,NA,TGTGCCAGCATCGGGAAGGGGTCGAGCACCGGGGAGCTGTTTTTT,CASIGKGSSTGELFF
TRBJ1-5,TRBV19,NA,NA,TGTGCCAGTAGTATCGGGAGGCAGATTAGCAATCAGCCCCAGCATTTT,CASSIGRQISNQPQHF
TRBJ2-3,TRBV4-2,NA,TRBD2,TGTGCCAGCCAGTCGGGACTAGCGGGAGATACGCAGTATTTT,CASQSGLAGDTQYF
TRBJ2-1,TRBV7-8,NA,TRBD2,TGTGCCAGCAGCTTAACGGCTAGCGGGGGGTCAGGGAATGAGCAGTTCTTC,CASSLTASGGSGNEQFF
TRBJ1-6,TRBV19,NA,NA,TGTGCCAGTAGTATAGAAGTCAGGGTCGGAAGATCACCCCTCCACTTT,CASSIEVRVGRSPLHF
TRBJ2-7,TRBV29-1,large,TRBD1,TGCAGCGTTGAAGAACAGGGGGCGCAGCGCGAGCAGTACTTC,CSVEEQGAQREQYF
TRBJ2-7,TRBV27,NA,TRBD2,TGTGCCAGCAGTGGGTCTAGCGGGGGGGTTTACGAGCAGTACTTC,CASSGSSGGVYEQYF
TRBJ1-6,TRBV6-5,NA,TRBD1,TGTGCCAGCAGGCTCCGGGACAGGGTTAATTCACCCCTCCACTTT,CASRLRDRVNSPLHF
TRBJ2-5,TRBV7-2,NA,NA,TGTGCCAGCAGCTCCGGGTACTCCCAAGAGACCCAGTACTTC,CASSSGYSQETQYF
TRBJ1-1,TRBV19,NA,NA,TGTGCCAGTGAGGCCAGGGTGAACACTGAAGCTTTCTTT,CASEARVNTEAFF
TRBJ1-2,TRBV7-9,NA,NA,TGTGCCAGCAGCTTAGGGGGGAACTATGGCTACACCTTC,CASSLGGNYGYTF
TRBJ2-1,TRBV7-3,NA,NA,TGTGCCAGCAGCACTGGGGGTCCGGGGGAGCAGTTCTTC,CASSTGGPGEQFF
TRBJ1-6,TRBV6-5,NA,NA,TGTGCCAGCAGGCTAGGAGATTCACCCCTCCACTTT,CASRLGDSPLHF
TRBJ2-7,TRBV11-3,NA,NA,TGTGCCAGCAGCTTAACCCCGAGCTCCTACGAGCAGTACTTC,CASSLTPSSYEQYF
TRBJ2-3,TRBV5-1,NA,TRBD2,TGCGCCAGCAGTCCAGGACTAGCGGTCACAGATACGCAGTATTTT,CASSPGLAVTDTQYF
TRBJ2-7,TRBV13,NA,TRBD1,TGTGCCAGCAGCTCGCGGACAGGCGCCTACGAGCAGTACTTC,CASSSRTGAYEQYF
TRBJ2-5,TRBV27,once,TRBD1,TGTGCCAGCAGTCGATCCCCCTCAGGGGGCGGTTCGGAGACCCAGTACTTC,CASSRSPSGGGSETQYF
TRBJ1-1,TRBV19,NA,NA,TGTGCCAGTAGTCCTCGCCCCGACAGATTGAACACTGAAGCTTTCTTT,CASSPRPDRLNTEAFF
TRBJ2-7,TRBV19,NA,NA,TGTGCCAGTAGTAGCCCGGGTACAGGCGAGCAGTACTTC,CASSSPGTGEQYF
TRBJ1-2,TRBV6-5,NA,TRBD1,TGTGCCAGCAGTTATCGGGACAGGGACGGCTACACCTTC,CASSYRDRDGYTF
TRBJ2-7,TRBV7-2,NA,TRBD2,TGTGCCAGCAGCTTAAGCGGGCGACTAGCGGAATACGAGCAGTACTTC,CASSLSGRLAEYEQYF
TRBJ2-3,TRBV7-3,NA,NA,TGTGCCAGCAGCGCCGCAGGGGACATAGATACGCAGTATTTT,CASSAAGDIDTQYF
TRBJ2-1,TRBV5-1,once,NA,TGCGCCAGCAGCTTGGGGTCGGGAGCTCCCTACAATGAGCAGTTCTTC,CASSLGSGAPYNEQFF
TRBJ2-1,TRBV27,NA,TRBD2,TGTGCCAGCAGTTTGAGCACTAGCGGCTACAATGAGCAGTTCTTC,CASSLSTSGYNEQFF
TRBJ2-3,TRBV24-1,NA,NA,TGTGCCACCAGTGCGGATAGCACAGATACGCAGTATTTT,CATSADSTDTQYF
TRBJ1-3,TRBV20-1,NA,NA,TGCAGTGCTAGAGTAGTAGACACCATATATTTT,CSARVVDTIYF
TRBJ2-7,TRBV3-1/TRBV3-2,NA,NA,TGTGCCAGCACCCCAAGCGGGCCGGGAGTTGGGGCCTACGAGCAGTACTTC,CASTPSGPGVGAYEQYF
TRBJ1-5,TRBV23-1,NA,NA,TGCGCCAGCAGCCGACGACCCAATCAGCCCCAGCATTTT,CASSRRPNQPQHF
TRBJ2-7,TRBV28,NA,NA,TGTGCCAGCAGTTTACTCAGGGGTGGGCAGTACTTC,CASSLLRGGQYF
TRBJ2-7,TRBV3-1/TRBV3-2,NA,TRBD2,TGTGCCAGCAGCCAAGGGCTAGCGGGCTACGAGCAGTACTTC,CASSQGLAGYEQYF
TRBJ2-7,TRBV6-5,NA,TRBD1,TGTGCCAGCTCGCTTGCCCCAGACAGGGCCGAGCAGTACTTC,CASSLAPDRAEQYF
TRBJ2-7,TRBV6-5,NA,TRBD1,TGTGTCAGCAGTTGGACAGGGGCAGCCTACGAGCAGTACTTC,CVSSWTGAAYEQYF
TRBJ1-2,TRBV5-4,NA,NA,TGTGCCAGCAGCTTTGAGGACGGTAAATATGGCTACACCTTC,CASSFEDGKYGYTF
TRBJ2-2,TRBV10-3,NA,NA,TGTGCCATCAGTAGTAGGCCAAGAGGGGAAACCGGGGAGCTGTTTTTT,CAISSRPRGETGELFF
TRBJ2-3,TRBV6-4,once,NA,TGTGCCAGCAGTCCTGGGACTACAGATACGCAGTATTTT,CASSPGTTDTQYF
TRBJ1-4,TRBV5-6,NA,TRBD1,TGTGCCAGCAGCCTGACAGGGCTCAATGAAAAACTGTTTTTT,CASSLTGLNEKLFF
TRBJ2-5,TRBV7-9,NA,TRBD2,TGTGCCAGCACTGACGGACTAGCCTTCCAAGAGACCCAGTACTTC,CASTDGLAFQETQYF
TRBJ1-5,TRBV7-2,NA,NA,TGTGCCAGCAGCCCCTTGAGGGGGTCCAATCAGCCCCAGCATTTT,CASSPLRGSNQPQHF
TRBJ2-5,TRBV11-1,NA,TRBD2,TGTGCCAGCAGCCCGCATAATAGCGGGGAAGAGACCCAGTACTTC,CASSPHNSGEETQYF
TRBJ1-4,TRBV24-1,NA,NA,TGTGCCACCAGTGACTCACAGGGACTTACCGAAAAACTGTTTTTT,CATSDSQGLTEKLFF
TRBJ2-1,TRBV7-2,few,TRBD1,TGTGCCAGCAGCCCACAGGGGTGGGGCAATGAGCAGTTCTTC,CASSPQGWGNEQFF
TRBJ2-2,TRBV5-4,NA,TRBD2,TGTGCCAGCAGACAGGGACTAGCGGGGGGGAACACCGGGGAGCTGTTTTTT,CASRQGLAGGNTGELFF
TRBJ2-6,TRBV4-3,once,TRBD1,TGCGCCAGCAGCCAAGTCAAGGGGGCAGGGGCCAACGTCCTGACTTTC,CASSQVKGAGANVLTF
TRBJ2-7,TRBV10-3,NA,NA,TGTGCCATCAGTGATGATCATTTTAGGGGGAACGAGCAGTACTTC,CAISDDHFRGNEQYF
TRBJ2-5,TRBV5-5,few,TRBD2,TGTGCCAGCAGCTTGGAGCTAGCGGGAGGACGGGAGACCCAGTACTTC,CASSLELAGGRETQYF
TRBJ2-6,TRBV4-3,NA,NA,TGCGCCAGCAGCCGCCTGAGCCCCCGGTCTGGGGCCAACGTCCTGACTTTC,CASSRLSPRSGANVLTF
TRBJ2-7,TRBV15,once,TRBD1,TGTGCCACCAGCATAACTAAGGGGACAGGGGTAATCGAGCAGTACTTC,CATSITKGTGVIEQYF
TRBJ1-6,TRBV3-1/TRBV3-2,few,NA,TGTGCCAGCAGCTTCATACATCATAATTCACCCCTCCACTTT,CASSFIHHNSPLHF
TRBJ2-6,TRBV6-2/TRBV6-3,once,NA,TGTGCCAGCAGTTACGGCGGGGTCCGCTCTGGGGCCAACGTCCTGACTTTC,CASSYGGVRSGANVLTF